These 6 T cell receptor beta chains were sequenced from one sample in a study of blood T cell repertoires in COVID-19. The data were produced by immunoSEQ multiplex PCR, yet TCRdb's version contains in-frame clones alone and is incomplete. The table shows 150,000 to 200,000 clones, with around four fifths occurring only once. Sequenced input: peripheral blood. The receptors come from a man between 65 and 79 years old with acute or convalescent COVID-19.

The CDR3 sequence: CASSLRDSGYTIYF. The CDR3 nucleotides are TGTGCCAGCAGTCTCCGGGACAGTGGCTACACCATATATTTT. V gene TRBV6-5 combines with J gene TRBJ1-3, with 7 bases aligning to TRBD1. Trimming at V came to 5 bases and at J to 8 bases, leaving 9 bases not matched to a gene. The germline CDR1 and CDR2 sequences are MNHEY and SVGAGI. The CDR3 runs 14 residues.

V usage is TRBV19 and J usage is TRBJ1-5; 9 positions match TRBD1. The ends lost 6 bases at V and 2 bases at J; junction bases unmatched: 5. Per the germline V gene, CDR1 is LNHDA and CDR2 is SQIVND (reference sequence). This CDR3 comprises 15 residues. CDR3 DNA sequence: TGTGCCAGTAGGACCCGACAGGGGGGCAATCAGCCCCAGCATTTT. This encodes CASRTRQGGNQPQHF. The full variable domain, rest sourced from reference TRBV19 and TRBJ1-5, is DGGITQSPKYLFRKEGQNVTLSCEQNLNHDAMYWYRQDPGQGLRLIYYSQIVNDFQKGDIAEGYSVSREKKESFPLTVTSAQKNPTAFYLCASRTRQGGNQPQHFGDGTRLSIL.

This chain joins TRBV6-5 and TRBJ1-2; D not certain. The germline V gene encodes CDR1 MNHEY and CDR2 SVGAGI. The CDR3 loop spans 13 amino acids. Trimming shortened V by 5 bases and J by 2 bases, and 9 bases separated the two germline ends. In DNA form, the CDR3 reads TGTGCCAGCAGTCGCGCGGCAAACTATGGCTACACCTTC. Translated, it gives CASSRAANYGYTF.

This chain links TRBV6-4 with TRBJ1-1; 8 bases line up with TRBD1. The V gene's germline CDR1 is MRHNA and CDR2 SNTAGT. V lost 4 bases and J lost 3; bases outside the gene matches: 7. The CDR3 extends over 15 amino acids. CDR3 nucleotides: TGTGCCAGCAGTGCTTCAGGGGGCGTAGACACTGAAGCTTTCTTT. This translates into CASSASGGVDTEAFF.

This clone was picked up a small number of times. The chain carries TRBV5-8 and TRBJ2-7, with TRBD1 matching 7 bases. Germline CDR1 reads SGHTS; CDR2 reads YDEGEE. The V segment lost 1 base and the J segment 3 bases; nucleotides outside the gene matches: 4. This CDR3 has 14 amino acids. CDR3 coding DNA: TGTGCCAGCAGCTTGACAGGGGCCCGCTACGAGCAGTACTTC. Translation: CASSLTGARYEQYF.

The chain is built from TRBV6-2 or TRBV6-3 and TRBJ1-4; TRBD1 aligns across 9 bases. V lost 6 bases, J lost 8 bases, and 10 bases stayed unmatched. The CDR3 spans 15 residues. CDR1 is MNHEY, CDR2 SVGEGT, per germline. Here the CDR3 DNA reads TGTGCCAGCAGCCCTGGGACAGGGAAGGTGGAAAAACTGTTTTTT. Translation gives CASSPGTGKVEKLFF.